The clone carrying this T cell receptor (beta chain) came up a few times. A marrow graft followed busulfan-fludarabine conditioning, with cyclophosphamide on days +3 and +4. TCRdb keeps only in-frame clones here, not all; method: immunoSEQ multiplex PCR. The sample has about 19,000 clones; 70% to 80% are singletons. The entry originates in a study of T cells after posttransplantation cyclophosphamide. The source of this sequence is a male patient aged 25 to 39 who received an allogeneic stem cell transplant from a related donor, was CMV-positive, and had acute GVHD only. Some T cells may have originated in the graft donor. The sample was PBMCs, taken after an allogeneic stem cell transplant with post-transplant cyclophosphamide.

The chain's CDR3 is CASSGGAAGGTDTQYF. DNA for the CDR3: TGTGCCAGCAGTGGGGGTGCAGCGGGGGGCACAGATACGCAGTATTTT. V gene TRBV2 combines with J gene TRBJ2-3; 8 nucleotides align to TRBD2. CDR3 length equals 16 residues. CDR1 is SNHLY and CDR2 is FYNNEI in the germline V gene. V dropped 4 bases and J dropped 1; count of bases not matched to a gene: 7.